These 26 T cell receptor beta chains originate from one sample sequenced in a study of cytomegalovirus exposure and HLA in healthy donors. Both 60 Vbeta primers and 13 Jbeta primers went into the PCR. The repertoire was sequenced with immunoSEQ multiplex PCR; TCRdb's copy has only in-frame clones and lacks some. The table has some 170,000 clones, roughly four fifths seen once. Source material: PBMCs. All receptors derive from a woman aged 18-35 years in good health and CMV-seronegative.

The chain is built from TRBV5-1 and TRBJ2-7; 7 nucleotides agree with TRBD2. CDR3 length: 14 amino acids. J gave up 0 bases and V 1 base, and 1 base lay outside the gene matches. From germline, CDR1 is SGHRS and CDR2 YFSETQ. Written as DNA, the CDR3 is TGCGCCAGCAGCTTGTGGGGGGGCTCCTACGAGCAGTACTTC. It is translated as CASSLWGGSYEQYF.

This clone was seen just once. The chain has TRBV27 and TRBJ2-1; 9 bases are a match to TRBD2. The CDR3 extends over 15 amino acids. V dropped 5 bases and J dropped 2; count of bases not matched to a gene: 4. CDR1 is MNHEY, CDR2 SMNVEV, per germline (reference sequence). CDR3 nucleotides: TGTGCCAGCAGTCCGCTAGCGGGACCCTACAATGAGCAGTTCTTC. It yields the protein CASSPLAGPYNEQFF.

This rearrangement joins TRBV6-5 to TRBJ2-7; tentative D call: TRBD1 (5 bases). V lost 2 bases, J lost 5 bases, and 10 bases lay in between. CDR3 size: 13 residues. Germline lookup yields CDR1 MNHEY and CDR2 SVGAGI. CDR3 loop: CASSYRGPNEQYF. The CDR3 DNA reads as TGTGCCAGCAGTTACAGGGGTCCCAACGAGCAGTACTTC.

The chain joins TRBV28 to TRBJ1-5; D call uncertain. The length of the CDR3 is 14 residues. Germline lookup yields CDR1 MDHEN and CDR2 SYDVKM. With 1 base removed from V and 2 bases from J, the gap between germline ends came to 6 bases. The CDR3 region is CASSLFSGNQPQHF. The CDR3 DNA reads as TGTGCCAGCAGTTTATTCAGTGGCAATCAGCCCCAGCATTTT. The full variable domain, in which reference TRBV28 and TRBJ1-5 provide the parts outside the CDR3, is DVKVTQSSRYLVKRTGEKVFLECVQDMDHENMFWYRQDPGLGLRLIYFSYDVKMKEKGDIPEGYSVSREKKERFSLILESASTNQTSMYLCASSLFSGNQPQHFGDGTRLSIL.

This chain uses TRBV28 with TRBJ1-5; the D gene is possibly TRBD1 (6 bases). Trimming cost V 5 bases and J 1 base, with 15 bases left between them. The CDR3 is 16 amino acids. Per the germline V gene, CDR1 is MDHEN and CDR2 is SYDVKM. The CDR3 loop is CASSGQTGQSNQPQHF. The CDR3, as DNA: TGTGCCAGCAGTGGGCAGACAGGCCAGAGCAATCAGCCCCAGCATTTT.

This clone showed up just a few times. The chain carries TRBV5-1 and TRBJ2-1, with 9 bases that match TRBD2. With 5 bases clipped from V and 7 bases from J, the junction kept 10 bases outside the gene matches. This CDR3 contains 15 residues. Germline CDR1 is SGHRS and CDR2 is YFSETQ. The CDR3 region is CASRANSGSENEQFF. In DNA, the CDR3 is TGCGCCAGCAGAGCGAATAGCGGGAGCGAGAATGAGCAGTTCTTC.

J is TRBJ2-7 and V is TRBV10-2; 10 bases line up with TRBD1. CDR1 and CDR2 (germline): WSHSY, SAAADI. This CDR3 region has 12 residues. J lost 10 bases, V lost 7 bases, and 7 bases had no gene match. This chain's CDR3 is CASTAGQGDQYF. The CDR3 nucleotides read TGCGCCAGCACCGCCGGACAGGGGGATCAGTACTTC.

The rearrangement joins TRBV28 to TRBJ2-4; no firm D call. The CDR3 length is 12 residues. CDR1 and CDR2 from the germline V gene are MDHEN and SYDVKM. V was clipped by 6 bases and J by 5 bases, with 8 bases between them. Here the CDR3 reads CASRSFQNIQYF. The CDR3 DNA reads as TGTGCCAGCAGGAGCTTCCAAAACATTCAGTACTTC.

J is TRBJ2-1 and V is TRBV29-1; 7 bases map to TRBD1. Germline CDR1 SQVTM, CDR2 ANQGSEA. There are 14 residues in the CDR3. Trimming cost V 3 bases and J 3 bases; bases outside gene matches: 5. The CDR3 DNA reads as TGCAGCGTTGATATTGGACAGGTCTACAATGAGCAGTTCTTC. As protein: CSVDIGQVYNEQFF.

The chain carries TRBV18 and TRBJ2-5; D call uncertain. The CDR3 length is 13 residues. Trimming left V 4 bases short and J 5 bases short, with 11 bases between. The germline V gene has CDR1 KGHSH and CDR2 LQKENI. The CDR3 DNA follows: TGTGCCAGCTCACGGAGTCTCGGGGAGACCCAGTACTTC. Translated: CASSRSLGETQYF.

The chain employs TRBV5-6 and TRBJ2-3; D call uncertain. Germline V gene sequence: CDR1 SGHDT, CDR2 YYEEEE. The CDR3 covers 15 residues. V lost 5 bases, J lost 2 bases, and 15 bases lay in between. CDR3: CASSTSLGHTDTQYF. The CDR3 DNA sequence: TGTGCCAGCAGTACCTCGCTAGGTCACACAGATACGCAGTATTTT.

CDR3 nucleotides: TGTGCCAGCAGCCTGGGGACAGGTGACTATGGCTACACCTTC. Translated: CASSLGTGDYGYTF. The genes are TRBV13 and TRBJ1-2, with TRBD1 matching 8 bases. The V gene's germline CDR1 is PRHDT and CDR2 FYEKMQ (reference sequence). The V and J ends lost 5 bases and 3 bases, in that order; junction bases with no gene match: 5. This CDR3 has 14 amino acids. The entire variable domain, with the rest obtained from reference TRBV13 and TRBJ1-2, is as follows: AAGVIQSPRHLIKEKRETATLKCYPIPRHDTVYWYQQGPGQDPQFLISFYEKMQSDKGSIPDRFSAQQFSDYHSELNMSSLELGDSALYFCASSLGTGDYGYTFGSGTRLTVV.

V and J are TRBV4-2 and TRBJ2-3; D might be TRBD2 (5 bases). The CDR3 runs to 16 residues. In germline, CDR1 is LGHNA, CDR2 YNFKEQ. Trimming shortened V by 1 base and J by 2 bases, and 13 bases separated the two germline ends. DNA for the CDR3: TGTGCCAGCAGCCAAGTGACTATCCTGACCACAGATACGCAGTATTTT. As protein: CASSQVTILTTDTQYF.

This clone was seen more than once but under ten times. V is TRBV5-1 and J is TRBJ1-5; weak D call: TRBD1 (5 bases). The CDR3 has 15 amino acids. Germline V gene lookup returns CDR1 SGHRS and CDR2 YFSETQ. V lost 3 bases and J 3 bases, leaving 13 bases between the germline ends. The CDR3 DNA reads as TGCGCCAGCAGCTCCCAACCGGGACTCAATCAGCCCCAGCATTTT. Its translation: CASSSQPGLNQPQHF.

In this sample, this clone is large. This chain uses TRBV6-5 with TRBJ1-1; a possible D gene is TRBD1 (6 bases). The CDR3 covers 15 residues. V was cut by 6 bases and J by 3 bases, with 17 bases left in between. The germline gives CDR1 MNHEY, CDR2 SVGAGI. The CDR3 is CASSLAGASDTEAFF. DNA of the CDR3: TGTGCCAGCAGCCTGGCAGGGGCGTCAGACACTGAAGCTTTCTTT.

The chain joins TRBV28 to TRBJ2-1; 7 positions match TRBD1. Trimming cost V 7 bases and J 4 bases; bases outside gene matches: 13. The CDR3 is made up of 16 amino acids. The germline V gene has CDR1 MDHEN and CDR2 SYDVKM. CDR3 in amino acids: CASIPTGIQRYNEQFF. As DNA, the CDR3 is TGTGCCAGCATACCGACAGGGATCCAGAGATACAATGAGCAGTTCTTC.

The J gene is TRBJ1-1, the V gene TRBV7-8; D gene unclear. CDR3 length: 15 residues. V was pared by 0 bases and J by 0 bases, with 8 bases between. Per the germline V gene, CDR1 is SGHVS and CDR2 is FQNEAQ. CDR3 bases: TGTGCCAGCAGCTTAGCGGTCGCAGTGAACACTGAAGCTTTCTTT. Translation: CASSLAVAVNTEAFF.

The chain recombines TRBV19 with TRBJ1-1; D is possibly TRBD1 (5 bases). The germline V gene has CDR1 LNHDA and CDR2 SQIVND (reference sequence). Trimming shortened V by 6 bases and J by 1 base, and 12 bases separated the two germline ends. This CDR3 spans 14 amino acids. CDR3 in amino acids: CASRWGGKNTEAFF. DNA for the CDR3: TGTGCCAGTAGATGGGGGGGGAAGAACACTGAAGCTTTCTTT.

The rearrangement uses TRBV29-1 and TRBJ2-6; D might be TRBD1 (5 bases). V was pared by 6 bases and J by 0 bases, with 9 bases between. Germline lookup yields CDR1 SQVTM and CDR2 ANQGSEA. The CDR3 runs 14 residues. CDR3 nucleotides: TGCAGCGTGAGACAGACCTCTGGGGCCAACGTCCTGACTTTC. This encodes CSVRQTSGANVLTF.

This clone was detected a few times. This chain joins TRBV7-9 and TRBJ1-1; 7 nucleotides line up with TRBD1. Germline V gives CDR1 SEHNR, CDR2 FQNEAQ (reference sequence). V shed 5 bases and J 7 bases; nucleotides not matched to a gene: 1. The CDR3 runs to 11 residues. The CDR3 sequence: CASSQGGEAFF. For the CDR3, the DNA is TGTGCCAGCAGCCAGGGGGGTGAAGCTTTCTTT. Full variable domain (outside the CDR3, taken from reference TRBV7-9 and TRBJ1-1): DTGVSQNPRHKITKRGQNVTFRCDPISEHNRLYWYRQTLGQGPEFLTYFQNEAQLEKSRLLSDRFSAERPKGSFSTLEIQRTEQGDSAMYLCASSQGGEAFFGQGTRLTVV.

J is TRBJ2-7 and V is TRBV6-1; possibly TRBD2 for D (5 bases). CDR3 length equals 13 residues. Germline lookup yields CDR1 MNHNS and CDR2 SASEGT. The germline V and J ends were trimmed by 7 bases and 1 base, with 11 bases remaining between them. The chain's CDR3 is CASKDRGSYEQYF. In DNA form, the CDR3 reads TGTGCCAGCAAAGACCGGGGTTCCTACGAGCAGTACTTC.

The chain couples TRBV5-5 to TRBJ1-4, with D possibly matching TRBD1 (6 bases). V gave up 3 bases and J gave up 5 bases, with 14 bases separating them. CDR1 is SGHKS and CDR2 is YYEKEE in the germline V gene (reference sequence). This CDR3 contains 15 residues. CDR3: CASSSRPTGNEKLFF. The DNA for the CDR3 is TGTGCCAGCAGCTCGAGACCTACAGGGAATGAAAAACTGTTTTTT.

The chain joins TRBV7-9 to TRBJ1-2; D may be TRBD1 (5 bases). This CDR3 region has 15 residues. Germline values: CDR1 SEHNR, CDR2 FQNEAQ (reference sequence). V was cut by 0 bases and J by 8 bases, with 16 bases left in between. The CDR3 region has the DNA TGTGCCAGCAGCTTAGCTTCAGGGCGGAATCTAGGCTACACCTTC. This encodes CASSLASGRNLGYTF.

This clone was observed a few times. The chain is built from TRBV7-9 and TRBJ2-5, with 11 bases that match TRBD2. Germline CDR1 is SEHNR and CDR2 is FQNEAQ (reference sequence). J gave up 1 base and V 0 bases, and 7 bases lay outside the gene matches. This CDR3 comprises 18 residues. In nucleotides, the CDR3 is TGTGCCAGCAGCTTAGCGCGGAAGGGACTAGCGGCCCAAGAGACCCAGTACTTC. It translates to CASSLARKGLAAQETQYF.

The chain links TRBV7-9 to TRBJ1-1; TRBD1 might be the D (6 bases). This CDR3 is 12 amino acids long. CDR1 is SEHNR and CDR2 is FQNEAQ in the germline V gene (reference sequence). Trimming took off 2 bases at V and 6 bases at J, with 7 bases between the two ends. DNA of the CDR3: TGTGCCAGCAGCTTATGGGGGCCTGAAGCTTTCTTT. It encodes CASSLWGPEAFF.

The genes are TRBV27 and TRBJ1-2; perhaps TRBD1 as D (6 bases). Germline V gene data show CDR1 as MNHEY and CDR2 as SMNVEV (reference sequence). The CDR3 length is 15 residues. V lost 3 bases, J lost 5 bases, and 16 bases lay in between. Written as DNA, the CDR3 is TGTGCCAGCAGTTTGACAGGACCTTTAAAGTATGGCTACACCTTC. Translated, it gives CASSLTGPLKYGYTF.